This TCR beta chain comes out of a study of shared clonotypes between healthy human individuals. Assay used: immunoSEQ multiplex PCR; TCRdb lists only in-frame clones, some missing. This table holds about 2 million clones, 85% to 95% found once. CDR3 length equals 13 residues. From germline, CDR1 is SGHTA and CDR2 FQGNSA. Trimming pared 6 bases from V and 9 bases from J, leaving 12 bases between. The split of CD4+ cells yielded CD45RA+ naive and CD45RA-negative memory subsets. This chain joins TRBV7-2 and TRBJ1-6, with D uncertain. Sample: naive CD4+ T cells sorted from blood. Subset described: CD45RA+ positively selected. The sequence was obtained from a man in his late teens or twenties in good health. In DNA, the CDR3 is TGTGCCAGCAGACCTCCGGGTGCTTCACCCCTCCACTTT. Translation gives CASRPPGASPLHF.